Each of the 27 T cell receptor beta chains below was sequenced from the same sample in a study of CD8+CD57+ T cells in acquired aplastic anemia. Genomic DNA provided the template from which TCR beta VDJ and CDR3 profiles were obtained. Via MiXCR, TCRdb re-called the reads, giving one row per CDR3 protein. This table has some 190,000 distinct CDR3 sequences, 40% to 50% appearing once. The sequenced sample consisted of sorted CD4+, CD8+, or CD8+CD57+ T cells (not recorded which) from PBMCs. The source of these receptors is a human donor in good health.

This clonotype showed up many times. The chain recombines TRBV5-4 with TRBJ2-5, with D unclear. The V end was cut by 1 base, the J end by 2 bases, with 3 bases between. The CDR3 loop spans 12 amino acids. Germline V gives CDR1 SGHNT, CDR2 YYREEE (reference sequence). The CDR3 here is CASSLPQETQYF. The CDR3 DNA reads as TGTGCCAGCAGCTTGCCTCAAGAGACCCAGTACTTC.

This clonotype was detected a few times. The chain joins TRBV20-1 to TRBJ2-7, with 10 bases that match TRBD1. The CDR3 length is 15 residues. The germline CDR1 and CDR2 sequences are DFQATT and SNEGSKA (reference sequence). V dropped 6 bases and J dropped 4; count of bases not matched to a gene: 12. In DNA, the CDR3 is TGCAGTGCAACTCTCCTGGGACAGGGGTTTTACGAGCAGTACTTC. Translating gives CSATLLGQGFYEQYF.

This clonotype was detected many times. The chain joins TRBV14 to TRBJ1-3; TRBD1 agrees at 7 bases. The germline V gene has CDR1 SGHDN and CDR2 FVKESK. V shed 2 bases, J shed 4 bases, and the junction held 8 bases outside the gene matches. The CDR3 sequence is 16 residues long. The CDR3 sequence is CASSQQQGTSGNTIYF. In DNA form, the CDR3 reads TGTGCCAGCAGCCAACAACAGGGGACCTCCGGAAACACCATATATTTT.

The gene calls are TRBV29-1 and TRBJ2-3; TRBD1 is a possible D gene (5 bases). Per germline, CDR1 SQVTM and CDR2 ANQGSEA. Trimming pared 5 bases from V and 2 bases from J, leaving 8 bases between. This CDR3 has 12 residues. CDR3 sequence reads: CSVSTDTDTQYF. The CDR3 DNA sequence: TGCAGCGTTTCGACAGACACAGATACGCAGTATTTT.

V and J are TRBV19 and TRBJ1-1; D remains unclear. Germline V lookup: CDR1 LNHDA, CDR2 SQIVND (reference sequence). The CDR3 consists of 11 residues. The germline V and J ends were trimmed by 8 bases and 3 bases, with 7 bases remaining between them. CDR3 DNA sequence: TGTGCCAGTGAGAGTGACACTGAAGCTTTCTTT. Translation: CASESDTEAFF.

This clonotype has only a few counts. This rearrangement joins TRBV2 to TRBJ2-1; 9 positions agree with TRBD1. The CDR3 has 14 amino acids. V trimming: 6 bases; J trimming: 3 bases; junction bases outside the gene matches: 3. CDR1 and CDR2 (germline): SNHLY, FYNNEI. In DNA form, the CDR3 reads TGTGCCAGCAGGGGGACAGGGTTCTACAATGAGCAGTTCTTC. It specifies CASRGTGFYNEQFF. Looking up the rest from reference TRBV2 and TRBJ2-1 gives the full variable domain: EPEVTQTPSHQVTQMGQEVILRCVPISNHLYFYWYRQILGQKVEFLVSFYNNEISEKSEIFDDQFSVERPDGSNFTLKIRSTKLEDSAMYFCASRGTGFYNEQFFGPGTRLTVL.

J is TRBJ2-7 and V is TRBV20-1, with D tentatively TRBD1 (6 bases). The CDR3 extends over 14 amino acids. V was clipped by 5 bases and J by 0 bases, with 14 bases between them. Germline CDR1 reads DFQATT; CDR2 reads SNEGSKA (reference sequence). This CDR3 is CSAWDTQSSYEQYF. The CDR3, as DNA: TGCAGTGCTTGGGACACCCAAAGCTCCTACGAGCAGTACTTC.

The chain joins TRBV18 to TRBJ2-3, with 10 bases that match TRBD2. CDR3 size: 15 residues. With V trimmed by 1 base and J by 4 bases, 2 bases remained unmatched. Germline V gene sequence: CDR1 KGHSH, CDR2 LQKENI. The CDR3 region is CASSPLAGGSDTQYF. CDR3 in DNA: TGTGCCAGCTCACCACTAGCGGGAGGTTCAGATACGCAGTATTTT.

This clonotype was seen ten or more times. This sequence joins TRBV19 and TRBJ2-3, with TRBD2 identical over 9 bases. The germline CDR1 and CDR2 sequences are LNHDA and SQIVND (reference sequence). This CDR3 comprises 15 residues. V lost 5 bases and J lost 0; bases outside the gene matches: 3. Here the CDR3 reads CASSPSGRSTDTQYF. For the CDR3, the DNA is TGTGCCAGTAGTCCCAGCGGGAGGAGCACAGATACGCAGTATTTT.

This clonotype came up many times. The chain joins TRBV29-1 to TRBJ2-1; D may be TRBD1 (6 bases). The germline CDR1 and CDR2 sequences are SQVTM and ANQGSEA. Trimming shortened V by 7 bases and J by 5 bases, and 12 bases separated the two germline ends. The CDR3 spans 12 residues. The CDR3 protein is CSAYRDNNEQFF. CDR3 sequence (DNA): TGCAGCGCTTACCGGGACAACAATGAGCAGTTCTTC.

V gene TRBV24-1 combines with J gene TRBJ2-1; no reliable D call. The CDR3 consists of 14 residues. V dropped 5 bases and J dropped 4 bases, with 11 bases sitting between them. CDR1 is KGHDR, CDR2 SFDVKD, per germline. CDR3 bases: TGTGCCACCAGTGCTAGTACCAGTTACAATGAGCAGTTCTTC. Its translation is CATSASTSYNEQFF.

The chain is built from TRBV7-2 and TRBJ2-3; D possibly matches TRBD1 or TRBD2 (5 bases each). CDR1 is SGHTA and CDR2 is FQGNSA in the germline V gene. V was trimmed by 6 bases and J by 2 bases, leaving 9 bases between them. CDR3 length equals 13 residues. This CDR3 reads CASRRDHTDTQYF. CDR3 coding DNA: TGTGCCAGCAGGAGGGACCACACAGATACGCAGTATTTT.

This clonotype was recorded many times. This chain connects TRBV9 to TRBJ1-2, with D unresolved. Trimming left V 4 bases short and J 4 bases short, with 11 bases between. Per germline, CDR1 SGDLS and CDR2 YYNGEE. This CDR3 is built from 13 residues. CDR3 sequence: CASSRAEPYGYTF. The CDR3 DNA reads TGTGCCAGCAGCCGGGCCGAACCCTATGGCTACACCTTC.

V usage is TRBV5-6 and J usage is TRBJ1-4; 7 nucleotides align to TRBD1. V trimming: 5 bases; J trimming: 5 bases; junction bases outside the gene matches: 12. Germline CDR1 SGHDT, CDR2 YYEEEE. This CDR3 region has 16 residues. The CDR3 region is CASSSLGKGGNEKLFF. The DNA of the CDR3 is TGTGCCAGCAGTTCGCTGGGAAAAGGGGGCAATGAAAAACTGTTTTTT.

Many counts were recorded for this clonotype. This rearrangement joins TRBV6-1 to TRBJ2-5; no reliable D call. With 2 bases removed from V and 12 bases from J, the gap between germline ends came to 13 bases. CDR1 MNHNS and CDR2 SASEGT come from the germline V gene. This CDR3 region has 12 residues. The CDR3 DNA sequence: TGTGCCAGCAGTGAATCTCGTGGAGCCGAGTACTTC. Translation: CASSESRGAEYF.

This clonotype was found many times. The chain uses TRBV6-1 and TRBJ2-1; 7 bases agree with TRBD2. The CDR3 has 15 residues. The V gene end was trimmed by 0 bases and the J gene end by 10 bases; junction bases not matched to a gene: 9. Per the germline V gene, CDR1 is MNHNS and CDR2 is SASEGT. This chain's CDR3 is CASSEAGGPPREQFF. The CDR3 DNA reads TGTGCCAGCAGTGAAGCGGGAGGGCCCCCTCGGGAGCAGTTCTTC.

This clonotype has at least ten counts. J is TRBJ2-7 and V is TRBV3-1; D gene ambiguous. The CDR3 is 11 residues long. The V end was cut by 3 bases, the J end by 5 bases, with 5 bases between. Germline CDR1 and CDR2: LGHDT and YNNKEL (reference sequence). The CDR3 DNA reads TGTGCCAGCAGCCAGTCTGACGAGCAGTACTTC. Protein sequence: CASSQSDEQYF.

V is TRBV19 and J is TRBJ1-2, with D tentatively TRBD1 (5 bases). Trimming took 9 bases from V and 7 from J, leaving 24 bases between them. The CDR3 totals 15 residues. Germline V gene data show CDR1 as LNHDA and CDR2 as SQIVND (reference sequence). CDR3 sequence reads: CASQLSGTSGSGYTF. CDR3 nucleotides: TGTGCCAGCCAGCTCTCCGGGACCTCCGGTTCTGGCTACACCTTC.

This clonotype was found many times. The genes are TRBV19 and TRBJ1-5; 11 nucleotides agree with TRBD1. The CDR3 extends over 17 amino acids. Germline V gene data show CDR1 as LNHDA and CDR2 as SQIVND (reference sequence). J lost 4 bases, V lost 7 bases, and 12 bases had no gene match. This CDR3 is CASTGQGAFVGNQPQHF. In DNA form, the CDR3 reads TGTGCCAGTACTGGACAGGGGGCTTTTGTGGGGAATCAGCCCCAGCATTTT.

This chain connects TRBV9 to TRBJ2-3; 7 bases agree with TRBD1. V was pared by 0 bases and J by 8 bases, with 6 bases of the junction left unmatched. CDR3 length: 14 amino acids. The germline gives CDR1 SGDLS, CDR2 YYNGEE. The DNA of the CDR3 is TGTGCCAGCAGCGTAGTGGCAGGGGGAGTTACGCAGTATTTT. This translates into CASSVVAGGVTQYF.

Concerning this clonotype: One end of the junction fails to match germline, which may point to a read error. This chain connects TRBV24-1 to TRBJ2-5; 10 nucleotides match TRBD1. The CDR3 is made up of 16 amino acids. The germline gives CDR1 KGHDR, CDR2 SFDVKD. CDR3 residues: CATSDRQGASQETQHF. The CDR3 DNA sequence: TGTGCCACCAGTGACAGACAGGGGGCGTCCCAAGAGACCCAGCACTTC.

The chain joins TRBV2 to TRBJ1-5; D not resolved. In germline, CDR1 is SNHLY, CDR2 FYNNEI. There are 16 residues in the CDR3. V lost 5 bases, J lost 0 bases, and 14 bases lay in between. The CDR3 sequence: CASSSSDYYSNQPQHF. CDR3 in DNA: TGTGCCAGCAGTTCGTCCGATTACTATAGCAATCAGCCCCAGCATTTT.

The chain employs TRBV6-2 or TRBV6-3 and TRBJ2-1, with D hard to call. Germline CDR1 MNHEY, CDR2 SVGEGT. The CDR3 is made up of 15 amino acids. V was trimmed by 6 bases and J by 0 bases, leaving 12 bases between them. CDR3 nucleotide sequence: TGTGCCAGCAGGAGAGGCCCGGCCTCCTACAATGAGCAGTTCTTC. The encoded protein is CASRRGPASYNEQFF.

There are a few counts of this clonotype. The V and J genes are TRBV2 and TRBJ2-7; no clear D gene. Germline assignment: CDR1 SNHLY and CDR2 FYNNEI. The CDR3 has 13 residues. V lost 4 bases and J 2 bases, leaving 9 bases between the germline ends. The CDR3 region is CASSVGSPYEQYF. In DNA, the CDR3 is TGTGCCAGCAGTGTGGGCTCTCCCTACGAGCAGTACTTC.

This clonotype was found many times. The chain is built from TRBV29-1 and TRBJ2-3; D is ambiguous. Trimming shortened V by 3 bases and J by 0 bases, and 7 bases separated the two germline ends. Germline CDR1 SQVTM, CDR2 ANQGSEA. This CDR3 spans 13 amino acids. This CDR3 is CSVEVGSTDTQYF. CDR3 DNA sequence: TGCAGCGTTGAGGTTGGGAGCACAGATACGCAGTATTTT.

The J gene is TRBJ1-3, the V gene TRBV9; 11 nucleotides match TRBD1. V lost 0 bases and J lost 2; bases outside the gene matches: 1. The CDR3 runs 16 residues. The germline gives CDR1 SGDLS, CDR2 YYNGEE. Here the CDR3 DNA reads TGTGCCAGCAGCGTAGGGGGACAGGGGGCTGGAAACACCATATATTTT. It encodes CASSVGGQGAGNTIYF.

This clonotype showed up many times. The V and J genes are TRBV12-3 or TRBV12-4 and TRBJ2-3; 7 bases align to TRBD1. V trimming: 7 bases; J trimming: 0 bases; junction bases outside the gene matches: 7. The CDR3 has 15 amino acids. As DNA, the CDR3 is TGTGCCAGCAAAGAAGACAGGGCAAGCACAGATACGCAGTATTTT. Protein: CASKEDRASTDTQYF.